These 18 T cell receptor beta chains originate from one sample sequenced in a study of siplizumab effects on memory and regulatory T cells. Here immunoSEQ multiplex PCR was the method, and the copy in TCRdb shows in-frame clones only, minus some. The repertoire consists of 100,000 to 120,000 clones, with 80% to 95% occurring once and the leading ten covering about 1.5%. The sequencing input was CD4+ T cells sorted from blood. Every receptor here comes from a human donor in good health.

The rearrangement uses TRBV6-1 and TRBJ1-1, with TRBD1 as a possible D gene (5 bases). This CDR3 is built from 15 residues. Germline V CDR1 and CDR2: MNHNS, SASEGT. Trimming removed 8 bases from V and 0 bases from J, with 16 bases in between. CDR3 coding DNA: TGTGCCAGCTCCCGGGGCTCTCCCCTGAACACTGAAGCTTTCTTT. Amino acids: CASSRGSPLNTEAFF.

The rearrangement joins TRBV4-1 to TRBJ1-4, with D possibly matching TRBD1 (5 bases). Germline assignment: CDR1 MGHRA and CDR2 YSYEKL. The CDR3 runs to 16 residues. Trimming took 1 base from V and 8 from J, leaving 17 bases between them. CDR3 sequence: CASSQARDPRKEKLFF. DNA of the CDR3: TGCGCCAGCAGCCAAGCCCGGGACCCCCGGAAGGAAAAACTGTTTTTT.

This sequence joins TRBV29-1 and TRBJ2-7; 7 nucleotides line up with TRBD2. The junction had 8 bases not matched to a gene; V was cut back by 2 bases and J by 4 bases. The germline gives CDR1 SQVTM, CDR2 ANQGSEA. The CDR3 loop spans 14 amino acids. This CDR3 reads CSVELSGLLYEQYF. The CDR3 bases are TGCAGCGTTGAATTATCGGGACTACTTTACGAGCAGTACTTC.

This chain connects TRBV30 to TRBJ1-5; unclear D gene. The germline V gene encodes CDR1 GTSNPN and CDR2 SVGIG (reference sequence). Trimming cost V 2 bases and J 7 bases, with 12 bases left between them. The CDR3 covers 13 residues. The CDR3 nucleotides are TGTGCCTGGAGTCCTTCCGGCAGCCAGCCCCAGCATTTT. Residues: CAWSPSGSQPQHF.

V is TRBV7-9 and J is TRBJ1-6; D may be TRBD1 (5 bases). V lost 2 bases and J 0 bases, leaving 17 bases between the germline ends. The CDR3 is 19 amino acids. Germline V lookup: CDR1 SEHNR, CDR2 FQNEAQ (reference sequence). In DNA, the CDR3 is TGTGCCAGCAGCTTATTATTCCGGGACCCACGCTCCTATAATTCACCCCTCCACTTT. Translation: CASSLLFRDPRSYNSPLHF. The full variable domain, with the rest looked up from reference TRBV7-9 and TRBJ1-6, is DTGVSQNPRHKITKRGQNVTFRCDPISEHNRLYWYRQTLGQGPEFLTYFQNEAQLEKSRLLSDRFSAERPKGSFSTLEIQRTEQGDSAMYLCASSLLFRDPRSYNSPLHFGNGTRLTVT.

This clone was recorded once. The chain carries TRBV6-1 and TRBJ1-2, with 9 nucleotides matching TRBD1. Germline CDR1 MNHNS, CDR2 SASEGT. Trimming took 4 bases from V and 5 from J; bases not matched to a gene: 5. The CDR3 is 14 amino acids. The CDR3 sequence is CASSGDRVEYGYTF. CDR3 sequence (DNA): TGTGCCAGCAGTGGGGACAGGGTTGAATATGGCTACACCTTC.

This clone was picked up one time. J is TRBJ2-1 and V is TRBV7-9; 10 bases line up with TRBD1. V lost 6 bases and J lost 8; bases outside the gene matches: 16. The CDR3 consists of 17 residues. Germline V gene lookup returns CDR1 SEHNR and CDR2 FQNEAQ (reference sequence). CDR3 protein: CASRKGFRDRGADEQFF. Here the CDR3 DNA reads TGTGCCAGCAGAAAAGGCTTCCGGGACAGGGGTGCGGATGAGCAGTTCTTC.

The V and J genes are TRBV5-5 and TRBJ1-4; D might be TRBD1 (5 bases). V was cut by 0 bases and J by 2 bases, with 11 bases left in between. From germline, CDR1 is SGHKS and CDR2 YYEKEE (reference sequence). The CDR3 extends over 16 amino acids. The CDR3 loop reads CASSLGGAMTNEKLFF. For the CDR3, the DNA is TGTGCCAGCAGCTTGGGTGGGGCTATGACTAATGAAAAACTGTTTTTT.

This clone was recorded once. The chain combines TRBV6-5 with TRBJ1-2, with a weak D call TRBD1 (6 bases). This CDR3 has 16 residues. The V end lost 2 bases, the J end lost 2 bases, and 15 bases lay between the germline ends. Germline CDR1 reads MNHEY; CDR2 reads SVGAGI. Written as DNA, the CDR3 is TGTGCCAGCAGTTACACCCAGGGGATCGCAAACTATGGCTACACCTTC. Translating gives CASSYTQGIANYGYTF.

The V and J genes are TRBV30 and TRBJ1-2; D gene ambiguous. The germline V gene has CDR1 GTSNPN and CDR2 SVGIG (reference sequence). The CDR3 is made up of 12 amino acids. V was clipped by 3 bases and J by 4 bases, with 9 bases between them. The CDR3 spells CAWSPDIYGYTF. CDR3 nucleotides: TGTGCCTGGAGCCCCGATATCTATGGCTACACCTTC.

The chain recombines TRBV5-6 with TRBJ1-1, with D unclear. V shed 1 base and J shed 3 bases, with 22 bases lying between them. CDR1 and CDR2 from the germline V gene are SGHDT and YYEEEE. This CDR3 contains 18 residues. For the CDR3, the DNA is TGTGCCAGCAGCTTGAACGCTTTGAGGATCTATAAGGACACTGAAGCTTTCTTT. Protein: CASSLNALRIYKDTEAFF.

The V gene is TRBV10-2, the J gene TRBJ2-5; 7 bases align to TRBD2. V trimming: 3 bases; J trimming: 1 base; junction bases outside the gene matches: 2. CDR1 is WSHSY, CDR2 SAAADI, per germline. The CDR3 runs to 14 residues. In DNA form, the CDR3 reads TGCGCCAGCAGTGATAGGACTAGCCAAGAGACCCAGTACTTC. This translates into CASSDRTSQETQYF.

The chain has TRBV5-1 and TRBJ2-6; D might be TRBD1 or TRBD2, each matching 6 bases. V lost 0 bases, J lost 3 bases, and 10 bases lay in between. The CDR3 consists of 16 residues. Germline V gene sequence: CDR1 SGHRS, CDR2 YFSETQ. Here the CDR3 DNA reads TGCGCCAGCAGCTTGGCGGGGGCGCTTGGGGCCAACGTCCTGACTTTC. Protein product: CASSLAGALGANVLTF.

This clone occurred a few times. The CDR3 is CAWTASGGAEQYF. CDR3 coding DNA: TGTGCCTGGACGGCTAGTGGGGGGGCCGAGCAGTACTTC. V is TRBV30 and J is TRBJ2-7, with D tentatively TRBD2 (7 bases). V lost 4 bases, J lost 6 bases, and 16 bases lay in between. The CDR3 is 13 amino acids. From germline, CDR1 is GTSNPN and CDR2 SVGIG (reference sequence).

The chain has TRBV29-1 and TRBJ2-7; TRBD2 is a possible D gene (6 bases). The CDR3 runs to 15 residues. Germline V gene sequence: CDR1 SQVTM, CDR2 ANQGSEA. CDR3: CSGRERPTWSYEQYF. DNA for the CDR3: TGCAGTGGACGGGAGAGACCAACCTGGTCCTACGAGCAGTACTTC.

The chain recombines TRBV19 with TRBJ1-5; the match to TRBD1 covers 7 bases. In germline, CDR1 is LNHDA, CDR2 SQIVND (reference sequence). This CDR3 contains 14 residues. V shed 4 bases and J 8 bases; nucleotides not matched to a gene: 8. The CDR3 nucleotides are TGTGCCAGTAGTAAGGGACAGTCTATCAAGCCCCAGCATTTT. Its translation is CASSKGQSIKPQHF.

This sequence joins TRBV7-7 and TRBJ2-5; D gene ambiguous. The V and J ends lost 1 base and 3 bases respectively, with 6 bases between them. Germline V gene lookup returns CDR1 SSHAT and CDR2 FNYEAQ (reference sequence). The CDR3 is made up of 13 amino acids. CDR3 in amino acids: CASSLGLKETQYF. DNA of the CDR3: TGTGCCAGCAGCTTAGGGCTAAAAGAGACCCAGTACTTC.

The sample holds one count of this clone. The rearrangement links TRBV4-1 to TRBJ1-5; D is possibly TRBD1 (5 bases). The V end lost 0 bases, the J end lost 7 bases, and 13 bases lay between the germline ends. There are 15 residues in the CDR3. From germline, CDR1 is MGHRA and CDR2 YSYEKL. The CDR3 nucleotides read TGCGCCAGCAGCCAAGATGGGCAGGGAAAGCAGCCCCAGCATTTT. Translating it yields CASSQDGQGKQPQHF.